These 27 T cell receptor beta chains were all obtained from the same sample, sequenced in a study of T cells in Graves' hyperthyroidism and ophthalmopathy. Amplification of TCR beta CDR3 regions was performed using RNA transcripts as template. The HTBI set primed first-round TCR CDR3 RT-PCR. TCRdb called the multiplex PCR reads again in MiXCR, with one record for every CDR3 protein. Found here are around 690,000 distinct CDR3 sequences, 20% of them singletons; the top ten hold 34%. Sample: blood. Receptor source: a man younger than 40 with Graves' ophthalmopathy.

The CDR3 loop reads CASSLDSGVPGELFF. DNA for the CDR3: TGCGCCAGCAGCTTGGATAGCGGAGTCCCCGGGGAGCTGTTTTTT. The chain links TRBV5-1 to TRBJ2-2; TRBD2 might be the D (6 bases). Per germline, CDR1 SGHRS and CDR2 YFSETQ. The CDR3 has 15 amino acids. V was pared by 0 bases and J by 6 bases, with 12 bases between.

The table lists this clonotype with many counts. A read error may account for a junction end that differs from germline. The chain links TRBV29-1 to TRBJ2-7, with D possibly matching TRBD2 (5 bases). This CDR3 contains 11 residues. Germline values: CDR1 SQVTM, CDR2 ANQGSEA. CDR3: CSAERGYEQYF. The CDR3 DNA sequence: TGCAGCGCTGAACGGGGCTACGAGCAGTACTTC.

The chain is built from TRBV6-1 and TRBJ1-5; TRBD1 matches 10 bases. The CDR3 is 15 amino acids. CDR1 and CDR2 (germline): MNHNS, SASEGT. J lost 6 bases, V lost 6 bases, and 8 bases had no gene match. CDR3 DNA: TGTGCCAGCAGCCCCCGGGACAGGGGCTCTCAGCCCCAGCATTTT. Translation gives CASSPRDRGSQPQHF.

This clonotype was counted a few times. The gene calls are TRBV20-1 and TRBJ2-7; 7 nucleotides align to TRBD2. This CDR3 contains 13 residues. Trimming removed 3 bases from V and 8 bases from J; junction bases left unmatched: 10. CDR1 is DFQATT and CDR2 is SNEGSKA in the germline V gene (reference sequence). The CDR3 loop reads CSASPPGTTKQYF. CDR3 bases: TGCAGTGCTAGTCCCCCGGGGACTACGAAGCAGTACTTC.

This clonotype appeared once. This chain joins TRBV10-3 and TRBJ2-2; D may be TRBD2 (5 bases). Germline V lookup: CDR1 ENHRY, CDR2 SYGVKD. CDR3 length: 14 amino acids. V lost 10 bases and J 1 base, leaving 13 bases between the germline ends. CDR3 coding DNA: TGTGCCACCGGGAATACCGGGAACACCGGGGAGCTGTTTTTT. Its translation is CATGNTGNTGELFF.

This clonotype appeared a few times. CDR3 residues: CAIRRARWTGELFF. The CDR3 nucleotides are TGTGCCATCCGGCGGGCCCGATGGACCGGGGAGCTGTTTTTT. The chain is built from TRBV10-3 and TRBJ2-2; perhaps TRBD2 as D (5 bases). V lost 8 bases and J 5 bases, leaving 15 bases between the germline ends. The CDR3 totals 14 residues. Germline V CDR1 and CDR2: ENHRY, SYGVKD.

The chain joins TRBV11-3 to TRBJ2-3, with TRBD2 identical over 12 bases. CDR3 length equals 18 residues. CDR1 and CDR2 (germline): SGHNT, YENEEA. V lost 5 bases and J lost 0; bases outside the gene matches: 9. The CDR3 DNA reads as TGTGCCAGCAGCCCCTTTTGGACTAGCGGGGCTAGCACAGATACGCAGTATTTT. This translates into CASSPFWTSGASTDTQYF.

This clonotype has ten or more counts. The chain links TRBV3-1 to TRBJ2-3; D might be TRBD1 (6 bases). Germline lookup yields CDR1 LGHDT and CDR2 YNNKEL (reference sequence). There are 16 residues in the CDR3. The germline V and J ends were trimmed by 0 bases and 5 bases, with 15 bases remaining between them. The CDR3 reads CASSQDQGSGRDTQYF. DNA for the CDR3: TGTGCCAGCAGCCAAGATCAGGGGTCCGGGCGAGATACGCAGTATTTT.

The CDR3 spells CASSPLSRHTDTQYF. DNA of the CDR3: TGTGCCAGCAGCCCCCTATCGCGGCACACAGATACGCAGTATTTT. This chain links TRBV7-2 with TRBJ2-3; D gene uncertain. V lost 5 bases to trimming and J lost 2 bases, with 14 bases between them. This CDR3 comprises 15 residues. The V gene's germline CDR1 is SGHTA and CDR2 FQGNSA.

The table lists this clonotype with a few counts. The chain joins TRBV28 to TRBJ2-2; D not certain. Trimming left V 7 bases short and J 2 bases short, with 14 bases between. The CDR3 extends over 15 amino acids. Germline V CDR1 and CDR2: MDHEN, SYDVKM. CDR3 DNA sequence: TGTGCCAGCAAGGCTCGGCTGATAAACACCGGGGAGCTGTTTTTT. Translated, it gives CASKARLINTGELFF.

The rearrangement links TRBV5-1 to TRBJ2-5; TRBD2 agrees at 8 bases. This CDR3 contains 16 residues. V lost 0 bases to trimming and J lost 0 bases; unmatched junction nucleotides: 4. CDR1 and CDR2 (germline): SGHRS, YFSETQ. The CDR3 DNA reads TGCGCCAGCAGCTTGGGCCTTAGCGGGGACCAAGAGACCCAGTACTTC. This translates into CASSLGLSGDQETQYF.

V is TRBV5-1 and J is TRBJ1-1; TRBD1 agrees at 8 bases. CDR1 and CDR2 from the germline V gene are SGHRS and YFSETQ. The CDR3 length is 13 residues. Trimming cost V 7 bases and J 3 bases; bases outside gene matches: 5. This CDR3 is CASQGAGDTEAFF. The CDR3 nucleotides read TGCGCCAGCCAGGGGGCAGGGGACACTGAAGCTTTCTTT. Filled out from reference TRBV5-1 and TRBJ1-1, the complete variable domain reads KAGVTQTPRYLIKTRGQQVTLSCSPISGHRSVSWYQQTPGQGLQFLFEYFSETQRNKGNFPGRFSGRQFSNSRSEMNVSTLELGDSALYLCASQGAGDTEAFFGQGTRLTVV.

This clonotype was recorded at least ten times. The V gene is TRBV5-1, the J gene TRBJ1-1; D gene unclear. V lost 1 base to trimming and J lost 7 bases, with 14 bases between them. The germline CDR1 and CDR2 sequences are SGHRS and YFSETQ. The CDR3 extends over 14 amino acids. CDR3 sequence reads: CASSLSTNVGEAFF. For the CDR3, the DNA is TGCGCCAGCAGCTTGAGTACCAATGTCGGTGAAGCTTTCTTT.

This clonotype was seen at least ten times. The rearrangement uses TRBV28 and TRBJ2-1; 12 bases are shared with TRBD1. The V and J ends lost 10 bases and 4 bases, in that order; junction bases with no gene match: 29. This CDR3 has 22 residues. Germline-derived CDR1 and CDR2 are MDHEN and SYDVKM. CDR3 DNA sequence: TGTGCCACCCATCGGGGGGCCTTCCGGGACAGGGGGCAAGCGGAAACGTACAATGAGCAGTTCTTC. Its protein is CATHRGAFRDRGQAETYNEQFF.

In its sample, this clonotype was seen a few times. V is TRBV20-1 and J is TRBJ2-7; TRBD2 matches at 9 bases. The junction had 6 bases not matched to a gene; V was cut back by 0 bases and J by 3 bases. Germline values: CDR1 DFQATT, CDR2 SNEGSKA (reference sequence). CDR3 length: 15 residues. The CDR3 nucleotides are TGCAGTGCTAGAGATTTTAGCGGGAGTTTCTACGAGCAGTACTTC. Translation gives CSARDFSGSFYEQYF.

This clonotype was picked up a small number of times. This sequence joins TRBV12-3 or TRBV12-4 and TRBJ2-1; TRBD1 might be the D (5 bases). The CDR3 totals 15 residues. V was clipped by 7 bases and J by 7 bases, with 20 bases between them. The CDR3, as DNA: TGTGCCAGCACGCCCCGGGCAGGGCGAGAAAATGAGCAGTTCTTC. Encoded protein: CASTPRAGRENEQFF.

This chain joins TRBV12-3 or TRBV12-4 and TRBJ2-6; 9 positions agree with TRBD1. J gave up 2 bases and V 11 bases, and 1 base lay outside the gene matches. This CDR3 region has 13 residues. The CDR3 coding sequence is TGTGCCGGACAGGGGACTGGGGCCAACGTCCTGACTTTC. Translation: CAGQGTGANVLTF.

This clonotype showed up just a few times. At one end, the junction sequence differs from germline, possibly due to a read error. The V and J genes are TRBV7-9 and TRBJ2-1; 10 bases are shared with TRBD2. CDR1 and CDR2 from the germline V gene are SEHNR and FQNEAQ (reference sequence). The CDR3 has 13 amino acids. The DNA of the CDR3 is TGCGCCAGCAGCGGGAGGGCCAGGGATGAGCAGTTCTTC. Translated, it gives CASSGRARDEQFF.

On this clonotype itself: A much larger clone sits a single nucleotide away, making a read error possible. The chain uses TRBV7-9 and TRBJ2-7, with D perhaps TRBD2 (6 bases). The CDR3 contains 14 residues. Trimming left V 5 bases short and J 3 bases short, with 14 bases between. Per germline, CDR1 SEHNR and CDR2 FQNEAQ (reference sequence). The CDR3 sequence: CASSAGPEDYEQYF. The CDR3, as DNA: TGTGCCAGCAGCGCGGGACCGGAGGACTACGAGCAGTACTTC.

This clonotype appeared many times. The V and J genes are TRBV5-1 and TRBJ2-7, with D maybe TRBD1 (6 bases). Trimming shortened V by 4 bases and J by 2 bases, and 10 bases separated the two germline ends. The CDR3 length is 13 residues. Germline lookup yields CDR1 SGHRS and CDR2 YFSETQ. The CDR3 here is CASSPRTAYEQYF. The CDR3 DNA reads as TGCGCCAGCAGCCCACGGACAGCCTACGAGCAGTACTTC.

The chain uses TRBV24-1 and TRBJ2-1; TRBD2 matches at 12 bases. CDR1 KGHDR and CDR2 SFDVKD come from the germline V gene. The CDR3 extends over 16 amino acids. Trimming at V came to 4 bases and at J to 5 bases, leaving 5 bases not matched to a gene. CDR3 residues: CATSDPSGRGNNEQFF. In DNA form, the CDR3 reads TGTGCCACCAGTGACCCTAGCGGGAGGGGAAACAATGAGCAGTTCTTC.

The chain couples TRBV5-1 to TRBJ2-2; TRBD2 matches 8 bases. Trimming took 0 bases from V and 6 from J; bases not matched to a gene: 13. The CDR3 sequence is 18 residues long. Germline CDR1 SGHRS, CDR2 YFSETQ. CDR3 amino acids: CASSLAGFGAGEPGELFF. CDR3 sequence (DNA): TGCGCCAGCAGCTTGGCCGGGTTTGGAGCGGGAGAACCCGGGGAGCTGTTTTTT. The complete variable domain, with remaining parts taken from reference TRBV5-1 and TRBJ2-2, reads KAGVTQTPRYLIKTRGQQVTLSCSPISGHRSVSWYQQTPGQGLQFLFEYFSETQRNKGNFPGRFSGRQFSNSRSEMNVSTLELGDSALYLCASSLAGFGAGEPGELFFGEGSRLTVL.

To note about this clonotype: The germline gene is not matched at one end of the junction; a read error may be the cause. CDR3 in DNA: TGCAGTGCCCCCCATGACAAACTGTTTTTT. The encoded protein is CSAPHDKLFF. The chain couples TRBV20-1 to TRBJ1-4; no reliable D call. There are 10 residues in the CDR3. The V gene's germline CDR1 is DFQATT and CDR2 SNEGSKA (reference sequence).

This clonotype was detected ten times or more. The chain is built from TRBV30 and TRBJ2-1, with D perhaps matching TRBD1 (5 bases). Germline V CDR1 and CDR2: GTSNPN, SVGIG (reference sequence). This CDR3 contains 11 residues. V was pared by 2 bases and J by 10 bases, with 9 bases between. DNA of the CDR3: TGTGCCTGGAGTCAGGGCGTGGAGCAGTTCTTC. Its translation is CAWSQGVEQFF.

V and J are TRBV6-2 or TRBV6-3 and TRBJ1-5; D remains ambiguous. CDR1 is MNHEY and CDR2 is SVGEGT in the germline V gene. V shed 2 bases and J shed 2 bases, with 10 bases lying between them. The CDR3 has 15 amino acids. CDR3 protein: CASSYLAGGNQPQHF. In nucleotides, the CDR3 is TGTGCCAGCAGTTACCTCGCAGGAGGCAATCAGCCCCAGCATTTT.

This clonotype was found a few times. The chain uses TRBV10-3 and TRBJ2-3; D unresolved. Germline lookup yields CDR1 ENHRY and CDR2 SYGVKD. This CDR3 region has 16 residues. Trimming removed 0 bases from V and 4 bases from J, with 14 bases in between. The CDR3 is CAISESRRSQSDTQYF. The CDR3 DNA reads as TGTGCCATCAGTGAGTCGCGGCGGAGCCAGTCAGATACGCAGTATTTT.

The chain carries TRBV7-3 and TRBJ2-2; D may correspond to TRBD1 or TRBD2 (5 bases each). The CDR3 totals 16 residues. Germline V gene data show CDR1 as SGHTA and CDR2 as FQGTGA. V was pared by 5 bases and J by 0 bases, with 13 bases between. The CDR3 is CASSDGTATNTGELFF. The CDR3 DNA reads TGTGCCAGCAGCGATGGGACGGCGACGAACACCGGGGAGCTGTTTTTT.